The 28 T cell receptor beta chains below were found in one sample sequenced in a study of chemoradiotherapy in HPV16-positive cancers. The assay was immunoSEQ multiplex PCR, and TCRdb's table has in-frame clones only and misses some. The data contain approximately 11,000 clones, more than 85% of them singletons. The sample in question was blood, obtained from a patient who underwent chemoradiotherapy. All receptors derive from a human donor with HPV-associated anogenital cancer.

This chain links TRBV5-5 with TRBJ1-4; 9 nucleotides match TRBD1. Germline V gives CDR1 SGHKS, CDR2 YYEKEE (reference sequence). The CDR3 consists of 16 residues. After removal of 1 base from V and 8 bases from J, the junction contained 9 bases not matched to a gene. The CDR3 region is CASSLIFGTGLEKLFF. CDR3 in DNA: TGTGCCAGCAGCTTGATTTTTGGGACAGGGCTGGAAAAACTGTTTTTT.

CDR3 sequence reads: CASSKDRAPRVVATDTQYF. The DNA for the CDR3 is TGTGCCAGCAGCAAGGACAGGGCGCCTCGGGTAGTTGCCACAGATACGCAGTATTTT. V usage is TRBV21-1 and J usage is TRBJ2-3; TRBD1 is taken as the D call from the table, unchecked against the DNA. TRBV21-1 is a pseudogene locus. The CDR3 is 19 residues long.

The CDR3 DNA is TGTGCCAGCAGCCCAAAAACTAGCGGGGGGCCGAGCTCCTACAATGAGCAGTTCTTC. It translates to CASSPKTSGGPSSYNEQFF. V and J are TRBV9 and TRBJ2-1; 12 positions match TRBD2. CDR1 SGDLS and CDR2 YYNGEE come from the germline V gene. V shed 4 bases, J shed 0 bases, and the junction held 11 bases outside the gene matches. The CDR3 has 19 amino acids.

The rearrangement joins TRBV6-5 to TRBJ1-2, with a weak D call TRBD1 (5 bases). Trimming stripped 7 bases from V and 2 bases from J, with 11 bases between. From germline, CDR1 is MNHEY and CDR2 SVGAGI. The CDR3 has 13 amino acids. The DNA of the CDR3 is TGTGCCAGCAACAAGGGACGGAACTATGGCTACACCTTC. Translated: CASNKGRNYGYTF.

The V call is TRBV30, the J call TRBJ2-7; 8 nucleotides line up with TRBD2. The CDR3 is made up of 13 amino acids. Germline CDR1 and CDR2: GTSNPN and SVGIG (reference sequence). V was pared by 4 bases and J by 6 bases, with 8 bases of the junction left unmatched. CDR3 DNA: TGTGCCTGGAATCGAGCGGGGGCTGGCGAGCAGTACTTC. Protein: CAWNRAGAGEQYF. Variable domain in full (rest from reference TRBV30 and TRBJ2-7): SQTIHQWPATLVQPVGSPLSLECTVEGTSNPNLYWYRQAAGRGLQLLFYSVGIGQISSEVPQNLSASRPQDRQFILSSKKLLLSDSGFYLCAWNRAGAGEQYFGPGTRLTVT.

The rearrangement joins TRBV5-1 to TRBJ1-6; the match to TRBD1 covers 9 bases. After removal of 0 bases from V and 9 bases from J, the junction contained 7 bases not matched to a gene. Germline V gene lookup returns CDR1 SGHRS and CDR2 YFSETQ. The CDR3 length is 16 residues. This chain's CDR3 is CASSLGGQGWVSPLHF. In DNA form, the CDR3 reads TGCGCCAGCAGCTTGGGAGGACAGGGGTGGGTTTCACCCCTCCACTTT.

CDR3 amino acids: CASFPTRGGYFSGNTIYF. DNA for the CDR3: TGTGCCAGTTTCCCCACGAGGGGGGGCTACTTCTCTGGAAACACCATATATTTT. The chain carries TRBV21-1 and TRBJ1-3. TRBV21-1 is marked as a pseudogene. The CDR3 is 18 residues long.

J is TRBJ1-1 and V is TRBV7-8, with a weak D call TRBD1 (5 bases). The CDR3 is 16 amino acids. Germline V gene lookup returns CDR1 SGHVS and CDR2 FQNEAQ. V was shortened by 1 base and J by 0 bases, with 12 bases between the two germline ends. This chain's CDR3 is CASSLGRQSMNTEAFF. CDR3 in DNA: TGTGCCAGCAGCTTAGGCCGACAGTCCATGAACACTGAAGCTTTCTTT.

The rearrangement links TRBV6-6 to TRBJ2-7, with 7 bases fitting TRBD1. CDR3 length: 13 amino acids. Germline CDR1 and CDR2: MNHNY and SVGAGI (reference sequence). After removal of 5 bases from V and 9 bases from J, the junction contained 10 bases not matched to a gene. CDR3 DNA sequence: TGTGCCAGCAGTCCGACAGGGTTAAGTCGGCAGTACTTC. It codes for CASSPTGLSRQYF.

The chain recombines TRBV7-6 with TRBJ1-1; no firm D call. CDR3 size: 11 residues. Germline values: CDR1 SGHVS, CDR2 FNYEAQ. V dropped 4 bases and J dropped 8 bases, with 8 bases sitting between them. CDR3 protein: CASSSGSEAFF. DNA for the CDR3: TGTGCCAGCAGCTCGGGATCAGAAGCTTTCTTT.

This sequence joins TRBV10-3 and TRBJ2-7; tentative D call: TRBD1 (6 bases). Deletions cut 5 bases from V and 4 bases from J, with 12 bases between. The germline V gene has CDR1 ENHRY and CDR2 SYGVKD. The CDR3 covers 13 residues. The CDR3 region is CAISTNRDYEQYF. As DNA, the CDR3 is TGTGCCATCAGTACAAACAGGGATTACGAGCAGTACTTC.

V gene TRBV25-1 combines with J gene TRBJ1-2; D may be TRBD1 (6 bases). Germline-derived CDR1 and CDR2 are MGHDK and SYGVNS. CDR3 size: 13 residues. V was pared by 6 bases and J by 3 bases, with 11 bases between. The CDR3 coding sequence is TGTGCCAGCAGAGAAACAGGGTACTATGGCTACACCTTC. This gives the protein CASRETGYYGYTF.

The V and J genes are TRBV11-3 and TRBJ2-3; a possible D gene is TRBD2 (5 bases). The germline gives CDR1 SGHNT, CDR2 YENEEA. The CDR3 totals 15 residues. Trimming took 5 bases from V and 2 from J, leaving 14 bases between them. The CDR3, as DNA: TGTGCCAGCAGCCCTCGGGGAGCCGCCACAGATACGCAGTATTTT. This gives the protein CASSPRGAATDTQYF.

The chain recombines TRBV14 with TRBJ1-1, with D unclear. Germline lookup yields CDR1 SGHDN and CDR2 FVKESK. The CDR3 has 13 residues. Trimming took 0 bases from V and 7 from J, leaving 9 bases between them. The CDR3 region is CASSQDQTHEAFF. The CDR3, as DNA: TGTGCCAGCAGCCAAGATCAAACACATGAAGCTTTCTTT.

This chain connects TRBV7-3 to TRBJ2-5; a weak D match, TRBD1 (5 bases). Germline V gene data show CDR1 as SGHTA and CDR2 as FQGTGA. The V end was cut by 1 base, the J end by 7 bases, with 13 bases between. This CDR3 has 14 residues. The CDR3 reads CASSLSPGPGTQYF. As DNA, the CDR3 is TGTGCCAGCAGCTTAAGCCCAGGGCCGGGGACCCAGTACTTC.

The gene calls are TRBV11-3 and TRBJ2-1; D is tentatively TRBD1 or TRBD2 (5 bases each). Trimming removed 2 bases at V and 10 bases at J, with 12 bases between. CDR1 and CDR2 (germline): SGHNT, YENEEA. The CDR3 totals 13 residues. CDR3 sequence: CASSLPPWGEQFF. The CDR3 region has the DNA TGTGCCAGCAGCTTACCCCCATGGGGGGAGCAGTTCTTC. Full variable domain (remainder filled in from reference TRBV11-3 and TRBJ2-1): EAGVVQSPRYKIIEKKQPVAFWCNPISGHNTLYWYLQNLGQGPELLIRYENEEAVDDSQLPKDRFSAERLKGVDSTLKIQPAELGDSAVYLCASSLPPWGEQFFGPGTRLTVL.

The CDR3 nucleotides are TGCGCCAGCAGTGAGAGGAGGGTAAATCAGCCCCAGCATTTT. Translating it yields CASSERRVNQPQHF. V and J are TRBV10-1 and TRBJ1-5; D remains ambiguous. V gave up 2 bases and J gave up 4 bases, with 9 bases separating them. The CDR3 totals 14 residues. Germline assignment: CDR1 WNHNN and CDR2 SYGVQD (reference sequence).

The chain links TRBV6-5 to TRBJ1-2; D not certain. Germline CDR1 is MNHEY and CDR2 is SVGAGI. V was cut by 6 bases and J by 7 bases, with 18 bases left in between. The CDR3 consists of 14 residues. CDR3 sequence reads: CASRPRTALRGYTF. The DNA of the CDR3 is TGTGCCAGCAGGCCTCGGACCGCTCTCCGTGGCTACACCTTC.

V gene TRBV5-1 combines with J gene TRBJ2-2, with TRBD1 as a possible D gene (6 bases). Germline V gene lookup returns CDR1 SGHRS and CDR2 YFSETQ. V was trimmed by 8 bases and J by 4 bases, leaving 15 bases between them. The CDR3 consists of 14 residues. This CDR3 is CASRPGHFTGELFF. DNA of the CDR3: TGCGCCAGTCGGCCGGGACACTTCACCGGGGAGCTGTTTTTT.

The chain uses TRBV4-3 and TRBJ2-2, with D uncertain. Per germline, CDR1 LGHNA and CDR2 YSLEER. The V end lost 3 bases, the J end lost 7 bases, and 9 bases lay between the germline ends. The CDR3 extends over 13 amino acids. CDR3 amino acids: CASSQFSGGELFF. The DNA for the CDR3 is TGCGCCAGCAGCCAGTTCAGTGGCGGGGAGCTGTTTTTT.

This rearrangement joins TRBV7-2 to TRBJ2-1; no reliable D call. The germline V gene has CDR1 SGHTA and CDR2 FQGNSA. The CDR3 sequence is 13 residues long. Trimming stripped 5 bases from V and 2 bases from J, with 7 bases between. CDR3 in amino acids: CASSLDTYNEQFF. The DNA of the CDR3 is TGTGCCAGCAGCCTAGACACCTACAATGAGCAGTTCTTC.

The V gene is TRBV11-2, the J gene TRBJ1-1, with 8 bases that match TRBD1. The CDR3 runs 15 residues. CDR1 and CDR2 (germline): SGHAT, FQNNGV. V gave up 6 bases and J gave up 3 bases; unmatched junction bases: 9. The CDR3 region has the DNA TGTGCCAGCAGAAAAAAGGACAGGGTGTACACTGAAGCTTTCTTT. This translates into CASRKKDRVYTEAFF.

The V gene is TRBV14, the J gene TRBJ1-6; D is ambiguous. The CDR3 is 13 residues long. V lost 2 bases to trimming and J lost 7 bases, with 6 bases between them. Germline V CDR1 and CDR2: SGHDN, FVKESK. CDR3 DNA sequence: TGTGCCAGCAGCCAATACTGGAATTCACCCCTCCACTTT. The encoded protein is CASSQYWNSPLHF.

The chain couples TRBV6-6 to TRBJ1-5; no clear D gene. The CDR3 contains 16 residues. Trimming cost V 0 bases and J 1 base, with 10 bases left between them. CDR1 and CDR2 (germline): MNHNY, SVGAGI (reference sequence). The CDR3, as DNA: TGTGCCAGCAGTTACTCTTTTGGGCAGAGCAATCAGCCCCAGCATTTT. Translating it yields CASSYSFGQSNQPQHF.

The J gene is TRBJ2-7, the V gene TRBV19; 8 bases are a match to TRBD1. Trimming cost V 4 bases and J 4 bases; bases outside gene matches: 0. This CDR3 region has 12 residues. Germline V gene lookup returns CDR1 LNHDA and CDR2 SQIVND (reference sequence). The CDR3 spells CASSRQGYEQYF. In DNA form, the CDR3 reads TGTGCCAGTAGTAGACAGGGGTACGAGCAGTACTTC.

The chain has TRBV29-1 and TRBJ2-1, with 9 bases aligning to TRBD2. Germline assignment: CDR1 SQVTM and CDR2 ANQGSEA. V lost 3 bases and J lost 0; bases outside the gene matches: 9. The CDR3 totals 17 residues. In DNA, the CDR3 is TGCAGCGTTGATGGTCTAGCGGGGCAAAACTCCTACAATGAGCAGTTCTTC. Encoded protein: CSVDGLAGQNSYNEQFF.

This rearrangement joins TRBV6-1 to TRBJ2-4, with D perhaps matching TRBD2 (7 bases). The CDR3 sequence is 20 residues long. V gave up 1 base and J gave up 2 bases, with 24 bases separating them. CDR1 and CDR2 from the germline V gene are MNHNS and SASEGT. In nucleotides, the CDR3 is TGTGCCAGCAGTGAAGGGGAGGGGGTCCTTCTGGGTCTAACCAAAAACATTCAGTACTTC. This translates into CASSEGEGVLLGLTKNIQYF.

The CDR3 loop is CASSPQGNTGELFF. As DNA, the CDR3 is TGTGCCAGCTCACCACAGGGGAACACCGGGGAGCTGTTTTTT. J is TRBJ2-2 and V is TRBV18; no reliable D call. The CDR3 sequence is 14 residues long. The germline CDR1 and CDR2 sequences are KGHSH and LQKENI. V gave up 1 base and J gave up 1 base, with 4 bases separating them.